This is a list of T cell receptor beta chains from one sample in a study of blood T cell repertoires in COVID-19. The data were produced by immunoSEQ multiplex PCR, yet TCRdb's version contains in-frame clones alone and is incomplete. Among approximately 70,000 clones, approximately 88% were seen once, and the ten largest hold approximately 6.8%. Sequenced: peripheral blood. The source is a woman aged 65 to 85 with acute or convalescent COVID-19. The CDR3 runs from the conserved cysteine through the conserved F or W.

>TRBV10-3
CAISESIDKPSNQPQHF
>TRBV6-5
CASSQTTRTGELFF
>TRBV5-1
CASSPSITGARWFF
>TRBV28
CASGNPGLYYGYTF
>TRBV4-3
CASSQDGEQASSYNSPLHF
>TRBV7-3
CASSATSLAGYSGANVLTF
>TRBV9
CASSGSGSQETQYF
>TRBV30
CAWSVAPIKEKLFF
>TRBV2
CASRQQFNEKLFF
>TRBV28
CASRTPGQGEEKLFF
>TRBV2
CASSENRGNQPQHF
>TRBV30
CARTGSRDYGYTF
>TRBV5-1
CASSARGSPYEQYF
>TRBV24-1
CATSDFRGANNEQFF
>TRBV6-1
CASSEGAGGEAFF
>TRBV19
CASSISLGTASNQPQHF
>TRBV19
CASGDRGAFNQPQHF
>TRBV7-9
CASSLREGAADTQYF
>TRBV11-3
CASSQTGHTDTQYF
>TRBV7-2
CASSARTGANTEAFF
>TRBV30
CAWGTGRPYYGYTF
>TRBV4-1
CASSPGRDLSNQPQHF
>TRBV28
CASSSAGQGHTEAFF
>TRBV29-1
CSVGTVNTEAFF
>TRBV2
CASRRNSGGNQETQYF
>TRBV19
CASRPQGKGEQFF
>TRBV4-1
CASSPLTSGPELTPFF
>TRBV29-1
CSVKRTNRGSEAFF
>TRBV18
CASSPGQGDSGYTF
>TRBV5-1
CASSLAGTSNGELFF
>TRBV5-1
CASSLDLARGTDTQYF
>TRBV15
CATSRGQNTGELFF
>TRBV7-2
CASSARQGNYGYTF
>TRBV6-1
CASSEPSGIYNEQFF
>TRBV27
CASRDGRVYNSPLHF
>TRBV28
CASSFRGNTEAFF
>TRBV30
CAFTPPGQGYNSPLHF
>TRBV2
CASSATVYGYTF
>TRBV2
CASSTGYPYSNQPQHF